The clone carrying this T cell receptor beta chain has at least ten counts. The trim removed 6 bases at V and 5 bases at J, leaving 7 bases unmatched. This CDR3 comprises 14 residues. TCRdb re-analysed the 5' RACE reads in MiXCR, keeping a single row per CDR3 protein. The data hold some 80,000 distinct CDR3 sequences, with roughly 8% observed a single time. The entry originates in a study of spatial heterogeneity in lung cancer. Time point meaning: sample taken at primary tumor resection. A total of approximately 75 untreated early-stage non-small cell lung cancer patients served as donors. The input material, whole RNA from tumor, nontumor lung or frozen PBMC, was sequenced unsorted.

This TCR came from a male donor with early-stage non-small cell lung cancer. This material consisted of PBMCs, taken at surgery. The chain couples TRBV12-3 or TRBV12-4 to TRBJ2-3; 8 positions match TRBD1. CDR3: CASSRTGLGDTQYF. The CDR3 DNA follows: TGTGCCAGCAGCCGGACAGGGCTCGGAGATACGCAGTATTTT.